This passage covers 27 T cell receptor beta chains from one sample sequenced in a study of T-cell memory formation after mild COVID-19. From the 5' RACE reads, TCRdb called clonotypes with MiXCR, one entry per CDR3 protein. This table holds about 160,000 distinct CDR3 sequences, roughly 28% found once. Input material: PBMCs or a T cell subset sorted from them (not recorded which). Receptors originate from an adult woman who had mild COVID-19 (a few samples of this study predate the infection). Cell type and time point are not known.

The table lists this clonotype with a few counts. The chain joins TRBV21-1 to TRBJ2-6. TRBV21-1 is a documented pseudogene. There are 13 residues in the CDR3. Here the CDR3 DNA reads TGTGCCAGCCCCATAACTGGGGCCAACGTCCTGACTTTC. This codes for CASPITGANVLTF.

The chain recombines TRBV3-1 with TRBJ2-5; 7 positions agree with TRBD2. CDR1 and CDR2 (germline): LGHDT, YNNKEL (reference sequence). The CDR3 is 14 amino acids. Unmatched junction bases numbered 2, after V lost 1 base and J lost 3 bases. CDR3: CASSQVAGKETQYF. The CDR3 nucleotides are TGTGCCAGCAGCCAAGTAGCGGGTAAAGAGACCCAGTACTTC.

This sequence joins TRBV5-6 and TRBJ2-3; no reliable D call. This CDR3 has 12 residues. Trimming stripped 4 bases from V and 2 bases from J, with 5 bases between. Germline values: CDR1 SGHDT, CDR2 YYEEEE. The CDR3: CASSKYTDTQYF. In nucleotides, the CDR3 is TGTGCCAGCAGCAAGTACACAGATACGCAGTATTTT. The complete variable domain, with remaining parts taken from reference TRBV5-6 and TRBJ2-3, reads DAGVTQSPTHLIKTRGQQVTLRCSPKSGHDTVSWYQQALGQGPQFIFQYYEEEERQRGNFPDRFSGHQFPNYSSELNVNALLLGDSALYLCASSKYTDTQYFGPGTRLTVL.

The CDR3 sequence is CASSLALAVNTDTQYF. The CDR3 nucleotides read TGCGCCAGCAGCTTGGCCTTGGCAGTCAACACAGATACGCAGTATTTT. This chain links TRBV5-1 with TRBJ2-3; D gene uncertain. Germline values: CDR1 SGHRS, CDR2 YFSETQ. V lost 0 bases and J lost 2, with 13 bases in between. The CDR3 contains 16 residues. Drawing the rest from reference TRBV5-1 and TRBJ2-3, the complete variable domain is KAGVTQTPRYLIKTRGQQVTLSCSPISGHRSVSWYQQTPGQGLQFLFEYFSETQRNKGNFPGRFSGRQFSNSRSEMNVSTLELGDSALYLCASSLALAVNTDTQYFGPGTRLTVL.

The chain employs TRBV24-1 and TRBJ2-7; D might be TRBD1 (7 bases). The ends were cut back, 3 bases at V and 5 bases at J, with 16 bases in the middle. CDR1 and CDR2 (germline): KGHDR, SFDVKD. The CDR3 consists of 15 residues. CDR3 bases: TGTGCCACCAGTGATCGGTTTGGCAGGGGGGACGAGCAGTACTTC. Translated: CATSDRFGRGDEQYF.

This clonotype was counted only a few times. The chain joins TRBV12-3 or TRBV12-4 to TRBJ2-1, with TRBD2 identical over 12 bases. This CDR3 comprises 15 residues. J was trimmed by 8 bases and V by 1 base; bases with no gene match: 3. CDR3: CASSLGLAGGDEQFF. The CDR3 DNA reads TGTGCCAGCAGTTTAGGCCTAGCGGGAGGGGATGAGCAGTTCTTC.

This clonotype was detected many times. The J gene is TRBJ2-1, the V gene TRBV4-2; D possibly corresponds to TRBD2 (7 bases). Per the germline V gene, CDR1 is LGHNA and CDR2 is YNFKEQ. V was trimmed by 4 bases and J by 0 bases, leaving 19 bases between them. This CDR3 region has 18 residues. CDR3 DNA: TGTGCCAGCAGCCGGGGGCTAAGCGGGGATGGCTCCTACAATGAGCAGTTCTTC. Protein: CASSRGLSGDGSYNEQFF.

The chain is built from TRBV5-1 and TRBJ2-2; TRBD2 agrees at 11 bases. J lost 7 bases, V lost 4 bases, and 12 bases had no gene match. Germline values: CDR1 SGHRS, CDR2 YFSETQ. The length of the CDR3 is 17 residues. The CDR3: CASSPNELAGVLGELFF. The CDR3 DNA reads TGCGCCAGCAGCCCCAACGAACTAGCGGGAGTGCTCGGGGAGCTGTTTTTT.

The sample holds many counts of this clonotype. The rearrangement joins TRBV7-9 to TRBJ1-1; D unclear. Between the trimmed V and J ends, which lost 11 bases and 2 bases, there was a span of 9 bases. Germline assignment: CDR1 SEHNR and CDR2 FQNEAQ (reference sequence). There are 11 residues in the CDR3. For the CDR3, the DNA is TGTGCCGGAGCCGATAACACTGAAGCTTTCTTT. The encoded protein is CAGADNTEAFF.

This clonotype was picked up a small number of times. The chain employs TRBV11-3 and TRBJ2-1; TRBD2 matches at 14 bases. The CDR3 is made up of 20 amino acids. The V gene's germline CDR1 is SGHNT and CDR2 YENEEA. Trimming cost V 6 bases and J 2 bases; bases outside gene matches: 15. This CDR3 is CASSHIRGLAGGLPYNEQFF. For the CDR3, the DNA is TGTGCCAGCAGTCACATAAGAGGACTAGCGGGAGGTCTTCCCTACAATGAGCAGTTCTTC.

Here the CDR3 DNA reads TGTGCCAGCAGTTTGTACGGGGCCAACGTCCTGACTTTC. It translates to CASSLYGANVLTF. The chain couples TRBV7-3 to TRBJ2-6; D call uncertain. The V end lost 6 bases, the J end lost 4 bases, and 7 bases lay between the germline ends. The CDR3 has 13 amino acids. CDR1 is SGHTA and CDR2 is FQGTGA in the germline V gene.

V usage is TRBV29-1 and J usage is TRBJ2-7; 10 bases line up with TRBD2. V was pared by 8 bases and J by 3 bases, with 7 bases of the junction left unmatched. The CDR3 covers 13 residues. Germline V gene sequence: CDR1 SQVTM, CDR2 ANQGSEA. The DNA of the CDR3 is TGCAGCCCGGGGGAGCGGGAGGGCTACGAGCAGTACTTC. Encoded protein: CSPGEREGYEQYF.

This rearrangement joins TRBV5-1 to TRBJ2-3, with 15 bases that match TRBD2. The CDR3 totals 15 residues. The trim removed 6 bases at V and 4 bases at J, leaving 3 bases unmatched. Germline CDR1 is SGHRS and CDR2 is YFSETQ. This CDR3 is CASKGLAGGPDTQYF. The CDR3 coding sequence is TGCGCCAGCAAGGGACTAGCGGGGGGCCCAGATACGCAGTATTTT.

This clonotype was seen a handful of times. The gene calls are TRBV5-6 and TRBJ2-1; TRBD2 matches at 16 bases. Germline CDR1 and CDR2: SGHDT and YYEEEE. CDR3 length equals 16 residues. With V trimmed by 4 bases and J by 9 bases, 7 bases remained unmatched. Here the CDR3 DNA reads TGTGCCAGCAGCCCGGGACTAGCGGGAGGGCAGGGTGAGCAGTTCTTC. Amino acids: CASSPGLAGGQGEQFF.

The rearrangement links TRBV9 to TRBJ2-7; the D gene is possibly TRBD2 (6 bases). CDR1 is SGDLS, CDR2 YYNGEE, per germline. This CDR3 comprises 13 residues. V dropped 1 base and J dropped 6 bases, with 11 bases sitting between them. CDR3 nucleotides: TGTGCCAGCAGCGTACTAGCGTCTGGCGAGCAGTACTTC. This codes for CASSVLASGEQYF.

This clonotype has at least ten counts. This chain links TRBV20-1 with TRBJ2-5; tentatively, D is TRBD2 (5 bases). Trimming removed 5 bases at V and 10 bases at J, with 14 bases between. The CDR3 spans 11 residues. The V gene's germline CDR1 is DFQATT and CDR2 SNEGSKA (reference sequence). This CDR3 reads CSARLDRGQYF. CDR3 DNA sequence: TGCAGTGCTCGACTGGACCGGGGCCAGTACTTC.

This clonotype occurred a few times. The chain couples TRBV5-1 to TRBJ2-1, with TRBD2 matching 12 bases. In germline, CDR1 is SGHRS, CDR2 YFSETQ. Trimming took 4 bases from V and 9 from J; bases not matched to a gene: 8. The CDR3 totals 15 residues. The CDR3 is CASSPGTSGFGEQFF. Written as DNA, the CDR3 is TGCGCCAGCAGCCCCGGGACTAGCGGGTTCGGTGAGCAGTTCTTC.

This clonotype was observed a few times. J is TRBJ2-6 and V is TRBV4-1, with 8 bases identical to TRBD2. V was pared by 0 bases and J by 1 base, with 5 bases of the junction left unmatched. The germline V gene has CDR1 MGHRA and CDR2 YSYEKL. The CDR3 has 18 amino acids. CDR3 bases: TGCGCCAGCAGCCAAGAAGGGGGACTAGGTTCTGGGGCCAACGTCCTGACTTTC. Residues: CASSQEGGLGSGANVLTF.

The chain carries TRBV7-3 and TRBJ2-1, with a tentative D call TRBD1 (6 bases). Germline assignment: CDR1 SGHTA and CDR2 FQGTGA. Trimming removed 0 bases at V and 6 bases at J, with 9 bases between. The CDR3 runs to 14 residues. CDR3 protein: CASSLTSRGNEQFF. DNA for the CDR3: TGTGCCAGCAGCTTAACGAGCAGGGGCAATGAGCAGTTCTTC. Filled out from reference TRBV7-3 and TRBJ2-1, the complete variable domain reads GAGVSQTPSNKVTEKGKYVELRCDPISGHTALYWYRQSLGQGPEFLIYFQGTGAADDSGLPNDRFFAVRPEGSVSTLKIQRTERGDSAVYLCASSLTSRGNEQFFGPGTRLTVL.

The chain combines TRBV5-1 with TRBJ2-7, with TRBD1 as a possible D gene (5 bases). CDR1 is SGHRS and CDR2 is YFSETQ in the germline V gene. Between the trimmed V and J ends, which lost 4 bases and 0 bases, there was a span of 14 bases. CDR3 size: 15 residues. The CDR3 region has the DNA TGCGCCAGCAGCCCTACGGCAGGGAACTCCTACGAGCAGTACTTC. Protein: CASSPTAGNSYEQYF.

This chain joins TRBV28 and TRBJ2-2; possible D gene TRBD1, 6 bases. Germline V gives CDR1 MDHEN, CDR2 SYDVKM. The CDR3 length is 16 residues. The V and J ends lost 7 bases and 1 base respectively, with 16 bases between them. As DNA, the CDR3 is TGTGCCAGCACCATAGTCCCGACAGGGAACACCGGGGAGCTGTTTTTT. It encodes CASTIVPTGNTGELFF.

The rearrangement joins TRBV6-4 to TRBJ2-3; the D gene is possibly TRBD1 (6 bases). Germline V gene lookup returns CDR1 MRHNA and CDR2 SNTAGT. The ends were cut back, 6 bases at V and 0 bases at J, with 16 bases in the middle. The CDR3 runs to 16 residues. The CDR3 reads CASSLTPRGSTDTQYF. CDR3 DNA sequence: TGTGCCAGCAGCCTGACACCCAGGGGAAGCACAGATACGCAGTATTTT.

The chain uses TRBV12-3 or TRBV12-4 and TRBJ1-2, with D perhaps matching TRBD1 (5 bases). The V gene lost 6 bases and the J gene lost 5 bases, with 16 bases spanning the gap. The CDR3 length is 14 residues. CDR3 in amino acids: CASRERGGRYGYTF. The CDR3 nucleotides read TGTGCCAGCAGGGAGAGGGGTGGCAGATATGGCTACACCTTC.

CDR3 nucleotide sequence: TGTGCCAGCAGCACTAGAGGTACAGGGGACTATGGCTACACCTTC. Its protein is CASSTRGTGDYGYTF. This chain uses TRBV11-2 with TRBJ1-2; TRBD1 matches 7 bases. Germline V CDR1 and CDR2: SGHAT, FQNNGV. The junction had 9 bases not matched to a gene; V was cut back by 5 bases and J by 3 bases. CDR3 size: 15 residues.

The rearrangement links TRBV5-1 to TRBJ2-5; 14 bases match TRBD2. CDR3 length equals 17 residues. The germline gives CDR1 SGHRS, CDR2 YFSETQ. Trimming at V came to 0 bases and at J to 1 base, leaving 2 bases not matched to a gene. For the CDR3, the DNA is TGCGCCAGCAGCTTGGCGGGACTAGCGGGGGCCCAAGAGACCCAGTACTTC. It yields the protein CASSLAGLAGAQETQYF. The full variable domain, completed using reference TRBV5-1 and TRBJ2-5, is KAGVTQTPRYLIKTRGQQVTLSCSPISGHRSVSWYQQTPGQGLQFLFEYFSETQRNKGNFPGRFSGRQFSNSRSEMNVSTLELGDSALYLCASSLAGLAGAQETQYFGPGTRLLVL.

This clonotype was seen a handful of times. J is TRBJ2-3 and V is TRBV12-3 or TRBV12-4; 12 positions match TRBD1. This CDR3 has 15 amino acids. V trimming: 5 bases; J trimming: 5 bases; junction bases outside the gene matches: 5. Here the CDR3 reads CASSTGTGGEDTQYF. The DNA of the CDR3 is TGTGCCAGCAGTACCGGGACAGGGGGCGAAGATACGCAGTATTTT.

The genes are TRBV5-5 and TRBJ2-3; possible D gene TRBD1, 6 bases. Germline CDR1 reads SGHKS; CDR2 reads YYEKEE (reference sequence). The ends were cut back, 4 bases at V and 2 bases at J, with 11 bases in the middle. The CDR3 has 14 residues. DNA of the CDR3: TGTGCCAGCAGCCTTGGACAGCACACAGATACGCAGTATTTT. Translation: CASSLGQHTDTQYF.